This T cell receptor (beta chain) is from a study of OX40 agonist ivuxolimab in advanced cancers. Repertoires were generated with immunoSEQ multiplex PCR, while TCRdb's copy carries only in-frame clones and drops some. The sample lists tens of thousands of clones; around 90% were seen once. The sequence derives from an adult with an advanced solid tumor such as melanoma, head and neck, liver or kidney cancer. Specimen: CD4+ or CD8+ T cells sorted from blood, collected in a trial of the OX40 agonist ivuxolimab.

CDR3 DNA: TGTGCCAGCCGGCCCCTCTCGAGGAACACTGAAGCTTTCTTT. As protein: CASRPLSRNTEAFF. The chain carries TRBV6-5 and TRBJ1-1; D gene uncertain. V was pared by 8 bases and J by 1 base, with 14 bases between. In germline, CDR1 is MNHEY, CDR2 SVGAGI. This CDR3 has 14 amino acids.